This T cell receptor (beta chain) was profiled in a study of blood T cell repertoires in COVID-19. Study-wide background: The cDNA or gDNA used as material had been derived from T cells, B-cell-depleted T cells, or PBMCs.

Losses at the gene ends were 6 bases for V and 2 bases for J; bases not matched to a gene: 5. Germline V gene sequence: CDR1 MNHEY, CDR2 SMNVEV (reference sequence). The CDR3 has 14 amino acids. Donors were grouped by their self-reported clinical history. Original data processing: Amplifying reference gene primers gave estimates of nucleated cell counts. The method was immunoSEQ multiplex PCR; TCRdb's version includes in-frame clones alone and lacks a portion of them. V, J and clone size were drawn from that table, and D and trimming were deduced from the DNA. The sample has over 250,000 clones; about 93% are singletons.

What was sequenced was PBMCs or T cells enriched from blood (not recorded which). The origin of this receptor is a woman aged 25 to 39 who had recovered from COVID-19. V is TRBV27 and J is TRBJ1-1, with 8 bases that match TRBD1. CDR3 nucleotide sequence: TGTGCCAGCAGAACAGACAGGGGAAACACTGAAGCTTTCTTT. It translates to CASRTDRGNTEAFF.